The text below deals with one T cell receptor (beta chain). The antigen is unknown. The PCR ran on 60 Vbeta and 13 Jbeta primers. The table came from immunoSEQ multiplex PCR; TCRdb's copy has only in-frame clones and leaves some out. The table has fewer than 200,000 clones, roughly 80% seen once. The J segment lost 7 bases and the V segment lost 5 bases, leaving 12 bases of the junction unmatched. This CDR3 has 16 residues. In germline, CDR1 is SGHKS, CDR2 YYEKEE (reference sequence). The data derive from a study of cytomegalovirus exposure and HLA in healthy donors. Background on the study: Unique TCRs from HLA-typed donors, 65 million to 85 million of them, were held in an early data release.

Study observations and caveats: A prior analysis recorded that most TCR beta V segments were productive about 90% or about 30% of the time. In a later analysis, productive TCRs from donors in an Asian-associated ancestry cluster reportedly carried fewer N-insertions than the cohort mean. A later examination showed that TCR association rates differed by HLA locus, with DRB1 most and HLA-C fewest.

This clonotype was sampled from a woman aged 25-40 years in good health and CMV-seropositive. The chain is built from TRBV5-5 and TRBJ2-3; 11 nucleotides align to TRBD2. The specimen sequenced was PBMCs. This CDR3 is CASSQTGTSGSYTQYF. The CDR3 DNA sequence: TGTGCCAGCAGTCAAACCGGGACTAGCGGATCCTATACGCAGTATTTT. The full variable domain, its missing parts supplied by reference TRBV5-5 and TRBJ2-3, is DAGVTQSPTHLIKTRGQQVTLRCSPISGHKSVSWYQQVLGQGPQFIFQYYEKEERGRGNFPDRFSARQFPNYSSELNVNALLLGDSALYLCASSQTGTSGSYTQYFGPGTRLTVL.